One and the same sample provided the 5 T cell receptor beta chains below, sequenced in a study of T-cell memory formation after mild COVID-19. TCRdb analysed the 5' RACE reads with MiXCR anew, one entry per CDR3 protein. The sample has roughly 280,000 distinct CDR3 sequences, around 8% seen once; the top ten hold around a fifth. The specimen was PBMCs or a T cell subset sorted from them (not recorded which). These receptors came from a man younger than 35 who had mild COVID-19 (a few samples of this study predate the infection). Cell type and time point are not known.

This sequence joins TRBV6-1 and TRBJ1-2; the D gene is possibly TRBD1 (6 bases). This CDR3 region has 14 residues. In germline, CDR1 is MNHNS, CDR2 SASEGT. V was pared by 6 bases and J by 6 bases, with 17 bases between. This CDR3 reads CASRDYRAFHGYTF. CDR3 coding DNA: TGTGCCAGCAGGGATTACAGGGCTTTCCATGGCTACACCTTC.

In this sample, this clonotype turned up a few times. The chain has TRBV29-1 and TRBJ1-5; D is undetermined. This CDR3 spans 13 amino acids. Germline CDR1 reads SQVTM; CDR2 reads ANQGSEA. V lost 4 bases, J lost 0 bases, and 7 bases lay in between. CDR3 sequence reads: CSVGGYSNQPQHF. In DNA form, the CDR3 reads TGCAGCGTTGGAGGGTATAGCAATCAGCCCCAGCATTTT. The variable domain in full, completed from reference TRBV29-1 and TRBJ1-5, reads SAVISQKPSRDICQRGTSLTIQCQVDSQVTMMFWYRQQPGQSLTLIATANQGSEATYESGFVIDKFPISRPNLTFSTLTVSNMSPEDSSIYLCSVGGYSNQPQHFGDGTRLSIL.

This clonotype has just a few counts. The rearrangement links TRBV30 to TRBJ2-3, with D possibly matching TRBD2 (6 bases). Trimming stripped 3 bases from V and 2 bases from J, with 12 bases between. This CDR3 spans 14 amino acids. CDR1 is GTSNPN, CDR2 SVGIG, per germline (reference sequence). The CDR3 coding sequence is TGTGCCTGGAGCCGGGACTTCCACACAGATACGCAGTATTTT. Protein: CAWSRDFHTDTQYF.

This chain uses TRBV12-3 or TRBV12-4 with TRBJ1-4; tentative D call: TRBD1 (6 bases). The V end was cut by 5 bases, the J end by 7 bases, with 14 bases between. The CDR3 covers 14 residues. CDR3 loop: CASSRRQTGEKLFF. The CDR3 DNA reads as TGTGCCAGCAGTCGACGTCAGACAGGTGAAAAACTGTTTTTT.

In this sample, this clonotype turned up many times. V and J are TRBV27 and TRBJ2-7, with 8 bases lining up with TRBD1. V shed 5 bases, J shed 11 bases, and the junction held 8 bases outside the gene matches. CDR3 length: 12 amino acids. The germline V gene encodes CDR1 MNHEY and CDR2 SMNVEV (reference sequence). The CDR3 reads CASSHGQGTEYF. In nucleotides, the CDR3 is TGTGCCAGCAGTCACGGACAGGGTACCGAGTACTTC.